Sequencing of this TCR beta chain was carried out in a study of technical replicates of blood from a handful of donors. V shed 0 bases and J shed 4 bases, with 11 bases lying between them. The length of the CDR3 is 15 residues. Germline V CDR1 and CDR2: SGHRS, YFSETQ. The method was immunoSEQ multiplex PCR; TCRdb's version includes in-frame clones alone and lacks a portion of them. The sample includes 95,000 or so clones, around 95% of them seen just once. The chain couples TRBV5-1 to TRBJ2-4; tentative D call: TRBD1 (6 bases). Sequencing input: T cells isolated from PBMCs. The origin of this receptor is a human donor in good health. The CDR3, as DNA: TGCGCCAGCAGCTTGGATGCAGGGGTGAAAAACATTCAGTACTTC. Translation: CASSLDAGVKNIQYF.